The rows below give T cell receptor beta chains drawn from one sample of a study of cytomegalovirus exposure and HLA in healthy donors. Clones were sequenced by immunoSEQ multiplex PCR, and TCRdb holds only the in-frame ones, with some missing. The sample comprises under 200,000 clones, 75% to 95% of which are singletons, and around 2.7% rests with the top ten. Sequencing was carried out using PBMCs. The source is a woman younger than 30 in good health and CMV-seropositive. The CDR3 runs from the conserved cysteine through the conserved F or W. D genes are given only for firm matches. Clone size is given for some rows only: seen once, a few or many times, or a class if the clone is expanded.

CDR3aa: CASSLRQGFYEQYF
CDR3nt: TGTGCCAGCAGTCTCAGACAGGGTTTCTACGAGCAGTACTTC
d_gene: TRBD1
v_gene: TRBV27
j_gene: TRBJ2-7
abundance: .

CDR3aa: CAGGEVYSNQPQHF
CDR3nt: TGTGCCGGGGGGGAGGTGTACAGCAATCAGCCCCAGCATTTT
d_gene: .
v_gene: TRBV19
j_gene: TRBJ1-5
abundance: .

CDR3aa: CASSFSSGYEQYF
CDR3nt: TGTGCCAGCAGTTTCAGTTCGGGCTACGAGCAGTACTTC
d_gene: .
v_gene: TRBV28
j_gene: TRBJ2-7
abundance: .

CDR3aa: CASIRDWIQETQYF
CDR3nt: TGTGCCAGCATAAGGGACTGGATACAAGAGACCCAGTACTTC
d_gene: .
v_gene: TRBV2
j_gene: TRBJ2-5
abundance: .

CDR3aa: CASSLDYGNVDEQFF
CDR3nt: TGTGCCAGCAGCTTAGATTACGGGAACGTAGATGAGCAGTTCTTC
d_gene: .
v_gene: TRBV11-2
j_gene: TRBJ2-1
abundance: .

CDR3aa: CASSLAGATDTQYF
CDR3nt: TGTGCCAGCAGCCTAGCGGGAGCGACAGATACGCAGTATTTT
d_gene: TRBD2
v_gene: TRBV7-3
j_gene: TRBJ2-3
abundance: .

CDR3aa: CASGINRGRTEAFF
CDR3nt: TGTGCCAGCGGTATTAACAGGGGGAGGACTGAAGCTTTCTTT
d_gene: TRBD1
v_gene: TRBV6-5
j_gene: TRBJ1-1
abundance: .

CDR3aa: CASSYRRGYTDTQYF
CDR3nt: TGTGCCAGCAGTTACCGGCGGGGTTACACAGATACGCAGTATTTT
d_gene: .
v_gene: TRBV6-5
j_gene: TRBJ2-3
abundance: .

CDR3aa: CASSPNTGPPTGELFF
CDR3nt: TGTGCCAGCTCACCAAACACAGGGCCACCGACCGGGGAGCTGTTTTTT
d_gene: .
v_gene: TRBV18
j_gene: TRBJ2-2
abundance: .

CDR3aa: CASRRKIPITDTQYF
CDR3nt: TGTGCCAGCAGGAGAAAAATACCGATTACAGATACGCAGTATTTT
d_gene: .
v_gene: TRBV6-1
j_gene: TRBJ2-3
abundance: few

CDR3aa: CASSFGGRGPGYTF
CDR3nt: TGTGCCAGCAGCTTCGGGGGCAGGGGGCCTGGCTACACCTTC
d_gene: TRBD1
v_gene: TRBV6-5
j_gene: TRBJ1-2
abundance: .

CDR3aa: CSVGQNYGYTF
CDR3nt: TGCAGCGTTGGACAGAACTATGGCTACACCTTC
d_gene: .
v_gene: TRBV29-1
j_gene: TRBJ1-2
abundance: .

CDR3aa: CASSVDPGPNTEAFF
CDR3nt: TGTGCCAGCAGCGTAGATCCAGGGCCGAACACTGAAGCTTTCTTT
d_gene: .
v_gene: TRBV9
j_gene: TRBJ1-1
abundance: .

CDR3aa: CASSSTLGLAKNIQYF
CDR3nt: TGTGCCAGCAGCTCAACTTTAGGACTAGCCAAAAACATTCAGTACTTC
d_gene: .
v_gene: TRBV11-2
j_gene: TRBJ2-4
abundance: .

CDR3aa: CSVDGLAGVLNEQFF
CDR3nt: TGCAGCGTTGATGGGTTAGCGGGGGTGCTCAATGAGCAGTTCTTC
d_gene: TRBD2
v_gene: TRBV29-1
j_gene: TRBJ2-1
abundance: .

CDR3aa: CASSITPTSGSYNEQFF
CDR3nt: TGTGCCAGTAGTATCACCCCGACTAGCGGGAGCTACAATGAGCAGTTCTTC
d_gene: TRBD2
v_gene: TRBV19
j_gene: TRBJ2-1
abundance: .

CDR3aa: CASSPPSGGQETQYF
CDR3nt: TGTGCCAGCTCACCACCAAGCGGGGGACAAGAGACCCAGTACTTC
d_gene: TRBD2
v_gene: TRBV18
j_gene: TRBJ2-5
abundance: once

CDR3aa: CASSPLASGMGNEQFF
CDR3nt: TGTGCCAGCTCACCACTGGCTAGCGGGATGGGTAATGAGCAGTTCTTC
d_gene: TRBD2
v_gene: TRBV18
j_gene: TRBJ2-1
abundance: once

CDR3aa: CASSLAGTSGYNEQFF
CDR3nt: TGTGCCAGCAGCTTAGCAGGGACTAGCGGTTACAATGAGCAGTTCTTC
d_gene: TRBD2
v_gene: TRBV7-2
j_gene: TRBJ2-1
abundance: .

CDR3aa: CASSSPTEPQHF
CDR3nt: TGTGCCAGCAGCTCCCCCACAGAGCCCCAGCATTTT
d_gene: .
v_gene: TRBV5-4
j_gene: TRBJ1-5
abundance: .

CDR3aa: CASSLADQRASYNEQFF
CDR3nt: TGTGCCAGCAGCTTAGCGGATCAGCGGGCTTCCTACAATGAGCAGTTCTTC
d_gene: .
v_gene: TRBV11-1
j_gene: TRBJ2-1
abundance: .

CDR3aa: CSARPGSYTF
CDR3nt: TGCAGTGCTAGGCCGGGAAGCTACACCTTC
d_gene: .
v_gene: TRBV20-1
j_gene: TRBJ1-2
abundance: .

CDR3aa: CASSEQGTNEKLFF
CDR3nt: TGTGCCAGCAGCGAACAGGGAACTAATGAAAAACTGTTTTTT
d_gene: .
v_gene: TRBV28
j_gene: TRBJ1-4
abundance: once

CDR3aa: CASSQRTSGGTDTQYF
CDR3nt: TGTGCCAGCAGCCAACGGACTAGCGGGGGCACAGATACGCAGTATTTT
d_gene: TRBD2
v_gene: TRBV5-4
j_gene: TRBJ2-3
abundance: .

CDR3aa: CASSIRGGGLMNTEAFF
CDR3nt: TGTGCCAGTAGTATACGAGGTGGAGGGCTAATGAACACTGAAGCTTTCTTT
d_gene: .
v_gene: TRBV19
j_gene: TRBJ1-1
abundance: .

CDR3aa: CASSHSRQGLYEQYF
CDR3nt: TGTGCCAGCAGCCATTCAAGACAGGGTCTGTACGAGCAGTACTTC
d_gene: TRBD1
v_gene: TRBV14
j_gene: TRBJ2-7
abundance: .

CDR3aa: CATSRVTVFTDTQYF
CDR3nt: TGTGCCACCAGCAGAGTAACGGTTTTTACAGATACGCAGTATTTT
d_gene: .
v_gene: TRBV15
j_gene: TRBJ2-3
abundance: .

CDR3aa: CASSLALRGKYTGELFF
CDR3nt: TGCGCCAGCAGCTTGGCCCTTAGGGGGAAGTACACCGGGGAGCTGTTTTTT
d_gene: .
v_gene: TRBV5-1
j_gene: TRBJ2-2
abundance: .

CDR3aa: CASSFVSGSSTGELFF
CDR3nt: TGTGCCAGCAGCTTCGTCAGCGGCTCTTCGACCGGGGAGCTGTTTTTT
d_gene: .
v_gene: TRBV7-2
j_gene: TRBJ2-2
abundance: .

CDR3aa: CASSSTTSGGSKTQYF
CDR3nt: TGTGCCAGCAGCTCCACGACTAGCGGGGGCTCTAAGACCCAGTACTTC
d_gene: TRBD2
v_gene: TRBV7-9
j_gene: TRBJ2-5
abundance: once

CDR3aa: CASSEAPGGTGDYGYTF
CDR3nt: TGTGCCAGCAGTGAAGCCCCGGGTGGTACAGGGGACTATGGCTACACCTTC
d_gene: TRBD1
v_gene: TRBV6-1
j_gene: TRBJ1-2
abundance: .

CDR3aa: CASSLDGGTDTQYF
CDR3nt: TGTGCCAGCAGCTTAGACGGAGGCACAGATACGCAGTATTTT
d_gene: .
v_gene: TRBV7-8
j_gene: TRBJ2-3
abundance: .

CDR3aa: CASRARREQYF
CDR3nt: TGTGCCAGCAGAGCCCGCCGCGAGCAGTACTTC
d_gene: .
v_gene: TRBV2
j_gene: TRBJ2-7
abundance: .

CDR3aa: CSVEIGGDGYTF
CDR3nt: TGCAGCGTTGAAATAGGGGGCGATGGCTACACCTTC
d_gene: TRBD1
v_gene: TRBV29-1
j_gene: TRBJ1-2
abundance: .

CDR3aa: CASSPRLRINEQFF
CDR3nt: TGTGCCAGCAGCCCAAGACTAAGGATCAATGAGCAGTTCTTC
d_gene: .
v_gene: TRBV7-9
j_gene: TRBJ2-1
abundance: .

CDR3aa: CASSYSSGNQPQHF
CDR3nt: TGTGCCAGCAGTTACTCGAGCGGCAATCAGCCCCAGCATTTT
d_gene: .
v_gene: TRBV6-7
j_gene: TRBJ1-5
abundance: .

CDR3aa: CASTPNRASGPRQSNTGELFF
CDR3nt: TGTGCCAGCACCCCAAATAGGGCTAGCGGGCCCCGGCAATCCAACACCGGGGAGCTGTTTTTT
d_gene: .
v_gene: TRBV21-1
j_gene: TRBJ2-2
abundance: .

CDR3aa: CASDRRRGQTNTGELFF
CDR3nt: TGTGCCAGCGACCGACGTCGGGGACAGACGAACACCGGGGAGCTGTTTTTT
d_gene: TRBD1
v_gene: TRBV7-3
j_gene: TRBJ2-2
abundance: .

CDR3aa: CASSSVRGHRNQPQHF
CDR3nt: TGTGCCAGCAGCTCGGTCAGGGGGCATCGCAATCAGCCCCAGCATTTT
d_gene: TRBD1
v_gene: TRBV11-2
j_gene: TRBJ1-5
abundance: .

CDR3aa: CSVVKGAHEQYF
CDR3nt: TGCAGCGTTGTGAAGGGGGCACACGAGCAGTACTTC
d_gene: TRBD1
v_gene: TRBV29-1
j_gene: TRBJ2-7
abundance: .

CDR3aa: CASSLTDSGYGYTF
CDR3nt: TGTGCCAGCTCACTGACCGACTCTGGGTATGGCTACACCTTC
d_gene: .
v_gene: TRBV18
j_gene: TRBJ1-2
abundance: once

CDR3aa: CASSPTPGKSRAFF
CDR3nt: TGTGCCAGCAGCCCCACCCCGGGGAAATCGAGGGCTTTCTTT
d_gene: .
v_gene: TRBV6-5
j_gene: TRBJ1-1
abundance: .

CDR3aa: CASSVTVAGGSGELFF
CDR3nt: TGTGCCAGCAGCGTAACGGTAGCGGGAGGTTCCGGGGAGCTGTTTTTT
d_gene: TRBD2
v_gene: TRBV9
j_gene: TRBJ2-2
abundance: .

CDR3aa: CASSRLGGTQYF
CDR3nt: TGTGCCAGCAGCCGCCTAGGGGGAACCCAGTACTTC
d_gene: .
v_gene: TRBV11-2
j_gene: TRBJ2-5
abundance: once

CDR3aa: CASSQAGLPVGYF
CDR3nt: TGCGCCAGCAGCCAAGCGGGACTACCGGTGGGGTATTTT
d_gene: TRBD2
v_gene: TRBV4-1
j_gene: TRBJ2-3
abundance: .

CDR3aa: CASSPLASSYNEQFF
CDR3nt: TGTGCCAGCAGCCCACTAGCGAGCTCCTACAATGAGCAGTTCTTC
d_gene: TRBD2
v_gene: TRBV5-6
j_gene: TRBJ2-1
abundance: .

CDR3aa: CASSSSTRTGELFF
CDR3nt: TGTGCCAGCAGCTCCTCCACTAGAACCGGGGAGCTGTTTTTT
d_gene: .
v_gene: TRBV9
j_gene: TRBJ2-2
abundance: .

CDR3aa: CSVVRSDTYEQYF
CDR3nt: TGCAGCGTTGTAAGATCCGACACCTACGAGCAGTACTTC
d_gene: .
v_gene: TRBV29-1
j_gene: TRBJ2-7
abundance: .

CDR3aa: CASSLGRDSEAFF
CDR3nt: TGTGCCAGCAGCTTAGGAAGGGACAGTGAAGCTTTCTTT
d_gene: TRBD1
v_gene: TRBV7-6
j_gene: TRBJ1-1
abundance: .

CDR3aa: CASSRGQGVGANVLTF
CDR3nt: TGTGCCAGTAGTAGGGGACAGGGTGTGGGGGCCAACGTCCTGACTTTC
d_gene: TRBD1
v_gene: TRBV19
j_gene: TRBJ2-6
abundance: .

CDR3aa: CASSPESTSGGLRWDTDTQYF
CDR3nt: TGTGCCAGCAGCCCTGAGTCGACTAGCGGGGGGTTAAGGTGGGACACAGATACGCAGTATTTT
d_gene: TRBD2
v_gene: TRBV9
j_gene: TRBJ2-3
abundance: once

CDR3aa: CASSTTGIYEQYF
CDR3nt: TGTGCCAGCAGTACCACAGGGATCTACGAGCAGTACTTC
d_gene: .
v_gene: TRBV6-6
j_gene: TRBJ2-7
abundance: few

CDR3aa: CASSSGTGGNEKLFF
CDR3nt: TGCGCCAGCAGCTCCGGGACAGGGGGAAATGAAAAACTGTTTTTT
d_gene: TRBD1
v_gene: TRBV5-1
j_gene: TRBJ1-4
abundance: .

CDR3aa: CASKPRRAGVHTDTQYF
CDR3nt: TGTGCCAGCAAACCCCGGAGAGCGGGAGTCCACACAGATACGCAGTATTTT
d_gene: TRBD2
v_gene: TRBV7-9
j_gene: TRBJ2-3
abundance: .

CDR3aa: CASSIPGERGYGYTF
CDR3nt: TGTGCCAGTAGTATACCGGGGGAGAGGGGCTATGGCTACACCTTC
d_gene: .
v_gene: TRBV19
j_gene: TRBJ1-2
abundance: .

CDR3aa: CASSLGSQVNTEAFF
CDR3nt: TGCGCCAGCAGCTTGGGGTCCCAGGTGAACACTGAAGCTTTCTTT
d_gene: .
v_gene: TRBV5-1
j_gene: TRBJ1-1
abundance: .

CDR3aa: CATDSVDRNEQFF
CDR3nt: TGTGCCACGGATAGCGTAGATAGGAATGAGCAGTTCTTC
d_gene: .
v_gene: TRBV19
j_gene: TRBJ2-1
abundance: .

CDR3aa: CASSLDLTSGYTF
CDR3nt: TGTGCCAGCAGCTTAGACCTAACTAGTGGCTACACCTTC
d_gene: .
v_gene: TRBV7-6
j_gene: TRBJ1-2
abundance: .

CDR3aa: CASGGPANNEQFF
CDR3nt: TGTGCCAGCGGAGGGCCGGCTAACAATGAGCAGTTCTTC
d_gene: .
v_gene: TRBV28
j_gene: TRBJ2-1
abundance: .